Each of the 21 T cell receptor beta chains below was sequenced from the same sample in a study of regulatory T cells in long-lasting Graves disease. Time point noted: newly diagnosed GD, antithyroid drugs for less than 3 months. There was RNA extracted from PBMCs, and the TCR library was made from it. Investigators prepared the TCR beta libraries by applying iRepertoire HTBI primers and Arm-PCR of CDR3 regions. Each CDR3 protein is one row after TCRdb ran MiXCR on the multiplex PCR reads. The sample carries hundreds of thousands of distinct CDR3 sequences, about 16% recorded once. The same sample was also used in a study of T cells in Graves' hyperthyroidism and ophthalmopathy.

Source: peripheral blood mononuclear cells (PBMCs), taken at new diagnosis, from a patient treated with antithyroid drugs. Receptor source: a young man with Graves disease.

This clonotype was seen repeatedly, ten times or more. V is TRBV28 and J is TRBJ2-1; TRBD2 aligns across 8 bases. The V and J ends lost 2 bases and 7 bases, in that order; junction bases with no gene match: 16. This CDR3 is built from 18 residues. In germline, CDR1 is MDHEN, CDR2 SYDVKM. CDR3 in amino acids: CASSLRDRLLAGSNEQFF. CDR3 in DNA: TGTGCCAGCAGTTTACGAGACAGGCTCCTAGCGGGTTCAAATGAGCAGTTCTTC.

With regard to this clonotype: A much larger clone sits a single nucleotide away, making a read error possible. V gene TRBV5-1 combines with J gene TRBJ1-2; D is uncertain. Germline V gene lookup returns CDR1 SGHRS and CDR2 YFSETQ. The CDR3 loop spans 15 amino acids. Trimming shortened V by 2 bases and J by 7 bases, and 18 bases separated the two germline ends. Written as DNA, the CDR3 is TGCGCCAGCAGCTTATCTGGGAACAGCCGGGGTGGCTACACCTTC. Encoded protein: CASSLSGNSRGGYTF.

This clonotype has a count of ten or more. The V call is TRBV10-3, the J call TRBJ1-1; 7 bases map to TRBD1. In germline, CDR1 is ENHRY, CDR2 SYGVKD. The CDR3 runs 14 residues. Losses at the gene ends were 5 bases for V and 0 bases for J; bases not matched to a gene: 3. In nucleotides, the CDR3 is TGTGCCATCAGTTCGGGACAGCTGAACACTGAAGCTTTCTTT. Protein product: CAISSGQLNTEAFF.

The sample holds many counts of this clonotype. The CDR3 DNA reads TGTGCCAGCAGCCCGGCGCGGAGGGCGGAGACCCAGTACTTC. Protein sequence: CASSPARRAETQYF. The rearrangement links TRBV7-2 to TRBJ2-5; a possible D gene is TRBD2 (6 bases). V lost 5 bases and J 5 bases, leaving 15 bases between the germline ends. In germline, CDR1 is SGHTA, CDR2 FQGNSA. The CDR3 sequence is 14 residues long.

The V gene is TRBV5-6, the J gene TRBJ2-2; D not certain. V was cut by 0 bases and J by 5 bases, with 5 bases left in between. In germline, CDR1 is SGHDT, CDR2 YYEEEE. The length of the CDR3 is 13 residues. The CDR3 reads CASSLGPTGELFF. In nucleotides, the CDR3 is TGTGCCAGCAGCTTGGGCCCAACCGGGGAGCTGTTTTTT.

Only a few counts were recorded for this clonotype. This sequence joins TRBV20-1 and TRBJ2-7; D is perhaps TRBD2 (6 bases). V lost 2 bases and J 6 bases, leaving 14 bases between the germline ends. Germline CDR1 and CDR2: DFQATT and SNEGSKA (reference sequence). This CDR3 is built from 13 residues. The CDR3 loop is CSARWDSLGEQYF. In nucleotides, the CDR3 is TGCAGTGCTAGATGGGACTCCCTCGGCGAGCAGTACTTC.

This clonotype was found many times. The gene calls are TRBV15 and TRBJ2-5; either TRBD1 or TRBD2 may supply D (5 bases each). V lost 0 bases and J 4 bases, leaving 12 bases between the germline ends. The germline CDR1 and CDR2 sequences are LNHNV and YYDKDF (reference sequence). This CDR3 region has 15 residues. The CDR3 is CATSRDLGVGETQYF. The CDR3 DNA is TGTGCCACCAGCAGAGATTTGGGGGTTGGAGAGACCCAGTACTTC.

At least ten counts were recorded for this clonotype. The chain uses TRBV12-3 or TRBV12-4 and TRBJ1-2; TRBD1 matches 10 bases. The V and J ends lost 6 bases and 11 bases, in that order; junction bases with no gene match: 9. The CDR3 covers 13 residues. The CDR3 is CASRKVGQGLYTF. In nucleotides, the CDR3 is TGTGCCAGCAGGAAAGTGGGACAGGGGTTATACACCTTC.

This chain uses TRBV9 with TRBJ1-2, with D unresolved. Germline lookup yields CDR1 SGDLS and CDR2 YYNGEE. The CDR3 is 14 amino acids. Trimming left V 0 bases short and J 8 bases short, with 14 bases between. The CDR3 coding sequence is TGTGCCAGCAGCGTAGTACCAAGCTCACCAGGCTACACCTTC. Translating it yields CASSVVPSSPGYTF.

In this sample, this clonotype turned up many times. The rearrangement joins TRBV6-5 to TRBJ2-5; D is perhaps TRBD2 (5 bases). Deletions cut 0 bases from V and 0 bases from J, with 11 bases between. The germline CDR1 and CDR2 sequences are MNHEY and SVGAGI. The CDR3 extends over 16 amino acids. The CDR3 loop is CASSYSGGPNQETQYF. CDR3 DNA sequence: TGTGCCAGCAGTTACTCTGGCGGGCCTAACCAAGAGACCCAGTACTTC.

The rearrangement uses TRBV29-1 and TRBJ1-3, with 9 bases identical to TRBD1. The CDR3 has 15 amino acids. The J segment lost 4 bases and the V segment lost 4 bases, leaving 8 bases of the junction unmatched. The germline V gene has CDR1 SQVTM and CDR2 ANQGSEA. CDR3 loop: CSVVGTGSVGNTIYF. The CDR3 nucleotides read TGCAGCGTTGTCGGGACAGGGTCTGTAGGAAACACCATATATTTT. Full variable domain (outside the CDR3, taken from reference TRBV29-1 and TRBJ1-3): SAVISQKPSRDICQRGTSLTIQCQVDSQVTMMFWYRQQPGQSLTLIATANQGSEATYESGFVIDKFPISRPNLTFSTLTVSNMSPEDSSIYLCSVVGTGSVGNTIYFGEGSWLTVV.

This clonotype was counted many times. The J gene is TRBJ1-3, the V gene TRBV11-2; D possibly corresponds to TRBD1 (6 bases). In germline, CDR1 is SGHAT, CDR2 FQNNGV. Trimming left V 6 bases short and J 0 bases short, with 15 bases between. The CDR3 spans 16 residues. The CDR3 protein is CASRSFGQSSGNTIYF. In nucleotides, the CDR3 is TGTGCCAGCAGGTCGTTCGGACAGAGCTCTGGAAACACCATATATTTT.

V and J are TRBV27 and TRBJ2-7; D is ambiguous. Deletions cut 2 bases from V and 0 bases from J, with 8 bases between. The length of the CDR3 is 14 residues. Germline-derived CDR1 and CDR2 are MNHEY and SMNVEV (reference sequence). CDR3 protein: CASSLLSSSYEQYF. In DNA form, the CDR3 reads TGTGCCAGCAGTTTACTCTCTAGCTCCTACGAGCAGTACTTC.

The chain recombines TRBV19 with TRBJ1-1, with TRBD1 identical over 10 bases. The germline V gene encodes CDR1 LNHDA and CDR2 SQIVND (reference sequence). With 4 bases clipped from V and 3 bases from J, the junction kept 8 bases outside the gene matches. The CDR3 length is 16 residues. The CDR3 DNA follows: TGTGCCAGTAGTAGTTATTCCGGGACAGGGGACACTGAAGCTTTCTTT. Protein product: CASSSYSGTGDTEAFF.

This sequence joins TRBV2 and TRBJ2-1; TRBD2 might be the D (7 bases). V shed 3 bases and J shed 10 bases, with 19 bases lying between them. The CDR3 totals 15 residues. Germline loops: CDR1 SNHLY, CDR2 FYNNEI. This CDR3 is CASSDRLGGADEQFF. As DNA, the CDR3 is TGTGCCAGCAGTGATCGTCTTGGGGGGGCCGACGAGCAGTTCTTC.

The chain is built from TRBV5-1 and TRBJ2-5, with 7 bases lining up with TRBD1. V gave up 4 bases and J gave up 5 bases; unmatched junction bases: 8. Per the germline V gene, CDR1 is SGHRS and CDR2 is YFSETQ. The CDR3 extends over 14 amino acids. DNA of the CDR3: TGCGCCAGCAGCACCGGGACAGTCCCCGAGACCCAGTACTTC. Residues: CASSTGTVPETQYF.

The sample holds many counts of this clonotype. The chain employs TRBV30 and TRBJ2-5; D is undetermined. V was clipped by 1 base and J by 3 bases, with 9 bases between them. The CDR3 is 13 amino acids. CDR1 and CDR2 from the germline V gene are GTSNPN and SVGIG (reference sequence). CDR3 bases: TGTGCCTGGAGTGGCATCCGGAAAGAGACCCAGTACTTC. This sequence encodes CAWSGIRKETQYF.

This clonotype was counted many times. V gene TRBV12-3 or TRBV12-4 combines with J gene TRBJ2-3; no clear D. Trimming stripped 7 bases from V and 2 bases from J, with 13 bases between. CDR3 length equals 14 residues. The CDR3 region has the DNA TGTGCCAGCACCCAGACTGGGAACACAGATACGCAGTATTTT. Translation: CASTQTGNTDTQYF.

This sequence joins TRBV4-1 and TRBJ2-7; 11 positions match TRBD1. Germline-derived CDR1 and CDR2 are MGHRA and YSYEKL. This CDR3 comprises 16 residues. V shed 3 bases, J shed 3 bases, and the junction held 7 bases outside the gene matches. The CDR3 protein is CASSHRGQGAFYEQYF. Here the CDR3 DNA reads TGCGCCAGCAGCCACCGCGGACAGGGGGCTTTCTACGAGCAGTACTTC.

The chain links TRBV4-2 to TRBJ1-5, with D uncertain. The CDR3 covers 16 residues. Germline V gives CDR1 LGHNA, CDR2 YNFKEQ. The ends were cut back, 0 bases at V and 5 bases at J, with 14 bases in the middle. The CDR3 DNA follows: TGTGCCAGCAGCCAAGAGGGTGGGGAGCCGGATCAGCCCCAGCATTTT. This gives the protein CASSQEGGEPDQPQHF.

In the case of this clonotype: This sequence may be a read error, since a much larger clone differs from it by one base. The chain uses TRBV6-2 or TRBV6-3 and TRBJ2-3, with 9 bases lining up with TRBD2. Per germline, CDR1 MNHEY and CDR2 SVGEGT. The length of the CDR3 is 14 residues. CDR3 protein: CASRPSGITDAQYF. CDR3 nucleotides: TGTGCCAGCAGGCCTAGCGGGATCACAGATGCGCAGTATTTT.